Below, 21 T cell receptor beta chains from the same sample are listed, as sequenced in a study of Graves' ophthalmopathy and Graves' hyperthyroidism (dated by TCRdb to 2016 to 2018). Sequencing was performed on an Illumina HiSeq 2000. For repertoire sequencing, the TCR beta CDR3 regions were amplified from RNA transcripts. HTBI primers and the Qiagen OneStep RT-PCR kit were used in a first-round RT-PCR, which was followed by a second-round multiplex PCR, size selection and purification. TCRdb trimmed the raw reads at Q25, called clones with MiXCR and kept productive beta chains. Each entry merges the rows of one CDR3 protein and shows their most common DNA and genes. This sample comprises more than 550,000 distinct CDR3 sequences, about 41% of them detected only once. In total, the top ten clones hold roughly 3% of the sample. The source material was peripheral blood. The receptors were gathered from an adult man with Graves' ophthalmopathy.

The chain carries TRBV9 and TRBJ2-6; D perhaps matches TRBD2 (6 bases). This CDR3 region has 17 residues. The V gene lost 3 bases and the J gene lost 0 bases, with 13 bases spanning the gap. CDR1 SGDLS and CDR2 YYNGEE come from the germline V gene. Here the CDR3 reads CASSERRGFSGANVLTF. The DNA for the CDR3 is TGTGCCAGCAGCGAGCGGCGGGGATTCTCTGGGGCCAACGTCCTGACTTTC.

This clonotype appeared a single time. This chain connects TRBV15 to TRBJ2-1; no firm D call. V lost 8 bases to trimming and J lost 9 bases, with 14 bases between them. Germline V lookup: CDR1 LNHNV, CDR2 YYDKDF (reference sequence). This CDR3 has 12 amino acids. As DNA, the CDR3 is TGTGCCACCTCGAACCACTGGAGTGAGCAGTTCTTC. Its protein product is CATSNHWSEQFF.

This clonotype was seen a few times. The rearrangement joins TRBV24-1 to TRBJ2-2; 10 positions match TRBD2. Germline V gene sequence: CDR1 KGHDR, CDR2 SFDVKD. The CDR3 spans 15 residues. Trimming took 5 bases from V and 1 from J; bases not matched to a gene: 0. The CDR3 region has the DNA TGTGCCACCAGTGCTAGCGGGAGGAACACCGGGGAGCTGTTTTTT. This translates into CATSASGRNTGELFF.

On this clonotype itself: The conserved phenylalanine or tryptophan normally closing the CDR3 is absent here, so this likely arose from a read error. No DNA is shown, since the ends of the CDR3 on it are uncertain; the CDR3 is the one TCRdb lists. The J gene is TRBJ2-7, the V gene TRBV7-2; the table gives TRBD1 as D, unverified against the DNA. Germline-derived CDR1 and CDR2 are SGHTA and FQGNSA. The CDR3 length is 9 residues, termini included. This chain's CDR3 is CASSQDRGT.

This clonotype was detected only a few times. The V and J genes are TRBV20-1 and TRBJ2-7, with 8 bases lining up with TRBD1. Germline CDR1 is DFQATT and CDR2 is SNEGSKA (reference sequence). The CDR3 covers 16 residues. V lost 1 base and J lost 3; bases outside the gene matches: 11. The CDR3 bases are TGCAGTGCTAGAGCCCAAGAGGGACAGGACCTCTACGAGCAGTACTTC. It is translated as CSARAQEGQDLYEQYF.

In this sample, this clonotype turned up many times. V gene TRBV6-5 combines with J gene TRBJ1-1; D remains ambiguous. CDR3 length: 13 residues. Germline CDR1 MNHEY, CDR2 SVGAGI. The V end lost 4 bases, the J end lost 5 bases, and 11 bases lay between the germline ends. For the CDR3, the DNA is TGTGCCAGCAGTTTTTACGGTGGGACTGAAGCTTTCTTT. It yields the protein CASSFYGGTEAFF.

This clonotype was seen a handful of times. The rearrangement links TRBV30 to TRBJ1-2, with a tentative D call TRBD1 (5 bases). The germline gives CDR1 GTSNPN, CDR2 SVGIG (reference sequence). The ends were cut back, 0 bases at V and 8 bases at J, with 10 bases in the middle. The CDR3 loop spans 12 amino acids. The CDR3 DNA reads as TGTGCCTGGAGTGTACAGGATTGGGGCTACACCTTC. Amino acid sequence: CAWSVQDWGYTF.

The sample holds many counts of this clonotype. The CDR3 loop reads CASSPVGGAAEAFF. The CDR3 DNA reads TGTGCCAGCAGCCCCGTCGGAGGGGCGGCCGAAGCTTTCTTT. The chain combines TRBV7-3 with TRBJ1-1, with D possibly being TRBD1 (5 bases). From germline, CDR1 is SGHTA and CDR2 FQGTGA. V shed 5 bases and J shed 8 bases, with 18 bases lying between them. The CDR3 sequence is 14 residues long.

This clonotype was seen many times. The CDR3: CASSPGTGSYEQYF. The DNA of the CDR3 is TGTGCCAGCAGTCCCGGGACAGGAAGTTACGAGCAGTACTTC. This chain connects TRBV2 to TRBJ2-7, with TRBD1 matching 8 bases. The V gene end was trimmed by 5 bases and the J gene end by 4 bases; junction bases not matched to a gene: 7. The CDR3 loop spans 14 amino acids. Germline V gives CDR1 SNHLY, CDR2 FYNNEI.

The chain employs TRBV13 and TRBJ2-7; perhaps D is TRBD1 or TRBD2 (7 bases each). This CDR3 has 14 amino acids. Germline V lookup: CDR1 PRHDT, CDR2 FYEKMQ (reference sequence). V gave up 3 bases and J gave up 9 bases, with 18 bases separating them. DNA for the CDR3: TGTGCCAGCAGCTTGCAGGGGGGGGTAAGAAGGCAGTACTTC. It is translated as CASSLQGGVRRQYF.

The genes are TRBV7-2 and TRBJ2-1, with 7 bases fitting TRBD2. CDR1 and CDR2 (germline): SGHTA, FQGNSA. The trim removed 1 base at V and 5 bases at J, leaving 5 bases unmatched. The CDR3 has 15 amino acids. DNA of the CDR3: TGTGCCAGCAGCTTAGTTAGCGGGCCAAACAATGAGCAGTTCTTC. Amino acid sequence: CASSLVSGPNNEQFF.

About this clonotype itself: A much bigger clone sits one base away, suggesting this may be a read error. The chain couples TRBV2 to TRBJ1-6, with D tentatively TRBD1 (5 bases). The CDR3 contains 13 residues. The germline V gene encodes CDR1 SNHLY and CDR2 FYNNEI. This CDR3 is CAGSYPDISALHF. In DNA form, the CDR3 reads TGTGCCGGCAGTTATCCGGACATTTCAGCCCTCCACTTT.

The chain employs TRBV7-3 and TRBJ1-6, with D perhaps TRBD1 (5 bases). Germline assignment: CDR1 SGHTA and CDR2 FQGTGA. The V gene lost 5 bases and the J gene lost 10 bases, with 12 bases spanning the gap. The CDR3 contains 13 residues. The CDR3, as DNA: TGTGCCAGCAGCCTACAGGCGGAATCACCCCTCCACTTT. Encoded protein: CASSLQAESPLHF. The full variable domain, rest sourced from reference TRBV7-3 and TRBJ1-6, is GAGVSQTPSNKVTEKGKYVELRCDPISGHTALYWYRQSLGQGPEFLIYFQGTGAADDSGLPNDRFFAVRPEGSVSTLKIQRTERGDSAVYLCASSLQAESPLHFGNGTRLTVT.

In its sample, this clonotype was seen many times. In DNA form, the CDR3 reads TGTGCCAGCAGCGGAAGGCAGGTCCCGGCCTACGAGCAGTACTTC. This gives the protein CASSGRQVPAYEQYF. The chain has TRBV7-2 and TRBJ2-7, with D unresolved. Trimming removed 5 bases at V and 2 bases at J, with 16 bases between. This CDR3 contains 15 residues. CDR1 and CDR2 from the germline V gene are SGHTA and FQGNSA. Full variable domain (outside the CDR3, taken from reference TRBV7-2 and TRBJ2-7): GAGVSQSPSNKVTEKGKDVELRCDPISGHTALYWYRQSLGQGLEFLIYFQGNSAPDKSGLPSDRFSAERTGGSVSTLTIQRTQQEDSAVYLCASSGRQVPAYEQYFGPGTRLTVT.

V gene TRBV10-3 combines with J gene TRBJ1-4; D is unclear. Between the trimmed V and J ends, which lost 6 bases and 8 bases, there was a span of 13 bases. This CDR3 comprises 13 residues. Germline CDR1 reads ENHRY; CDR2 reads SYGVKD. The CDR3 nucleotides are TGTGCCATCAGCCTGAAGGGATTGGAAAAACTGTTTTTT. As protein: CAISLKGLEKLFF.

The chain joins TRBV2 to TRBJ1-5, with a possible D match to TRBD1 (5 bases). This CDR3 is 13 amino acids long. V lost 5 bases and J lost 6, with 11 bases in between. Germline V gene data show CDR1 as SNHLY and CDR2 as FYNNEI. The CDR3 DNA is TGTGCCAGCAGTTTGGAGGGGCCTCAGCCCCAGCATTTT. Translation gives CASSLEGPQPQHF. Together with reference TRBV2 and TRBJ1-5, the CDR3 gives the full variable domain: EPEVTQTPSHQVTQMGQEVILRCVPISNHLYFYWYRQILGQKVEFLVSFYNNEISEKSEIFDDQFSVERPDGSNFTLKIRSTKLEDSAMYFCASSLEGPQPQHFGDGTRLSIL.

Ten or more counts support this clonotype. CDR3: CSAPGSTNEKLFF. In DNA, the CDR3 is TGCAGTGCTCCGGGGTCAACTAATGAAAAACTGTTTTTT. The chain joins TRBV20-1 to TRBJ1-4; no definite D call. V was trimmed by 5 bases and J by 0 bases, leaving 7 bases between them. Germline V CDR1 and CDR2: DFQATT, SNEGSKA (reference sequence). CDR3 length equals 13 residues.

The sample holds one count of this clonotype. Possible read error: a much larger clone is one base away. Without the conserved terminal phenylalanine or tryptophan, this CDR3 likely stems from a read error. This rearrangement joins TRBV2 to TRBJ1-1, with D tentatively TRBD1 (5 bases). Per the germline V gene, CDR1 is SNHLY and CDR2 is FYNNEI. The V end lost 8 bases, the J end lost 6 bases, and 7 bases lay between the germline ends. CDR3 length equals 10 residues. As DNA, the CDR3 is TGTGCCAGCCGGGGGGCTGAAGCTTTCATT. This sequence encodes CASRGAEAFI.

The rearrangement joins TRBV19 to TRBJ1-6; tentative D call: TRBD1 (6 bases). This CDR3 comprises 14 residues. Germline V gene lookup returns CDR1 LNHDA and CDR2 SQIVND (reference sequence). V lost 3 bases and J 7 bases, leaving 10 bases between the germline ends. The CDR3 is CASSMSTGNSPLHF. The CDR3 DNA reads as TGTGCCAGTAGTATGAGCACAGGGAATTCACCCCTCCACTTT.

This clonotype has more than one count but fewer than ten. The chain employs TRBV4-3 and TRBJ1-2; no clear D gene. Trimming pared 4 bases from V and 7 bases from J, leaving 22 bases between. The CDR3 consists of 16 residues. CDR1 and CDR2 (germline): LGHNA, YSLEER. CDR3 DNA sequence: TGCGCCAGCAGCCGAAGAGATGGAGGGCGACTTGGTGGCTACACCTTC. Protein: CASSRRDGGRLGGYTF.

This clonotype occurred once. A much larger clone lies a single base off, so this may be a read error. V and J are TRBV19 and TRBJ1-4; tentatively, D is TRBD1 (5 bases). The length of the CDR3 is 13 residues. Looked up from germline, CDR1 is LNHDA and CDR2 is SQIVND (reference sequence). The CDR3 nucleotides are TGTGCCAGCGCAGGGCGGCCTAATGAAAAACTGTCTTTT. This encodes CASAGRPNEKLSF.